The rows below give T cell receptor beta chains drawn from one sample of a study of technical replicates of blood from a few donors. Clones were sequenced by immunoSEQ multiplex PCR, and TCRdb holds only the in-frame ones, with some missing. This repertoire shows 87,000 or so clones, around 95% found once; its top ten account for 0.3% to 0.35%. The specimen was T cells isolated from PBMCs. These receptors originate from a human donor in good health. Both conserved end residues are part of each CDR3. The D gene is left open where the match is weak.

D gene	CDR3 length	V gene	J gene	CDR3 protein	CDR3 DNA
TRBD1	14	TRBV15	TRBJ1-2	CATSGTGPFYGYTF	TGTGCCACCAGCGGGACAGGTCCATTCTATGGCTACACCTTC
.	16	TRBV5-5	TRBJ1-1	CASSLERAGLNTEAFF	TGTGCCAGCAGCTTGGAGAGGGCAGGTTTGAACACTGAAGCTTTCTTT
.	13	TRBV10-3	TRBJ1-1	CATLTELNTEAFF	TGTGCCACCTTGACAGAGCTGAACACTGAAGCTTTCTTT
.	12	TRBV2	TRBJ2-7	CATSGTPYEQYF	TGTGCCACCTCCGGGACACCCTACGAGCAGTACTTC
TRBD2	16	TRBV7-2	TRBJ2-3	CASSPPSGIDTDTQYF	TGTGCCAGCAGCCCGCCTAGCGGGATTGACACAGATACGCAGTATTTT
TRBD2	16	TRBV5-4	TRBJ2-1	CASSPAGTSAFNEQFF	TGTGCCAGCAGCCCCGCGGGGACTAGCGCCTTCAATGAGCAGTTCTTC
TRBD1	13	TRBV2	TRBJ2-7	CAITPGQGDEQYF	TGTGCCATTACACCGGGACAGGGTGACGAGCAGTACTTC
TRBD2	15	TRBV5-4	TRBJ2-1	CASSLTSGRLNEQFF	TGTGCCAGCAGCTTGACTAGCGGGAGATTGAATGAGCAGTTCTTC
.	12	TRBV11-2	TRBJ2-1	CASSLDVREQFF	TGTGCCAGCAGCTTAGATGTGCGTGAGCAGTTCTTC
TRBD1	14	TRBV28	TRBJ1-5	CASRETGGGQPQHF	TGTGCCAGCAGGGAAACAGGGGGTGGTCAGCCCCAGCATTTT
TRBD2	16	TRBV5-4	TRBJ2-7	CASSFFAGGPFYEQYF	TGTGCCAGCAGCTTTTTTGCGGGAGGTCCCTTTTACGAGCAGTACTTC
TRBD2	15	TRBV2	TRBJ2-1	CASPMGLAGVNEQFF	TGTGCCAGCCCCATGGGACTAGCGGGAGTAAATGAGCAGTTCTTC
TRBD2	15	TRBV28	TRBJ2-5	CASSISSGSQETQYF	TGTGCCAGCAGTATCTCTAGCGGGAGCCAAGAGACCCAGTACTTC
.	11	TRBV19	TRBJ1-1	CASRRVTEAFF	TGTGCCAGTAGGAGGGTTACTGAAGCTTTCTTT
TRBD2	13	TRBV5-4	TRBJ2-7	CASSLTSDQEQYF	TGTGCCAGCAGCTTGACTAGCGATCAGGAGCAGTACTTC
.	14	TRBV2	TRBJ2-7	CASNYVLSSYEQYF	TGTGCCAGCAATTATGTACTTAGCTCCTACGAGCAGTACTTC
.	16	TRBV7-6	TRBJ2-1	CASSLVGSTTDNEQFF	TGTGCCAGCAGCTTAGTTGGGTCTACTACTGACAATGAGCAGTTCTTC
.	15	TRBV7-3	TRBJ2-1	CASSLGSEENNEQFF	TGTGCCAGCAGCTTAGGGTCTGAGGAAAACAATGAGCAGTTCTTC
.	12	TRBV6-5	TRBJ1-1	CASSRGGTEAFF	TGTGCCAGCAGTCGGGGGGGCACTGAAGCTTTCTTT
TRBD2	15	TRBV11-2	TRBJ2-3	CASSFSGRNTDTQYF	TGTGCCAGCAGCTTTAGCGGGAGGAACACAGATACGCAGTATTTT
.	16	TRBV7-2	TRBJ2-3	CASSFRARVHTDTQYF	TGTGCCAGCAGCTTTAGGGCGCGGGTACACACAGATACGCAGTATTTT
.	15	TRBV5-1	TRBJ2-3	CASSLEGVLPDTQYF	TGCGCCAGCAGCTTGGAGGGGGTGCTGCCAGATACGCAGTATTTT
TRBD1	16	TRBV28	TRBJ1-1	CASSSPGTGMNTEAFF	TGTGCCAGCAGTTCCCCTGGGACAGGGATGAACACTGAAGCTTTCTTT
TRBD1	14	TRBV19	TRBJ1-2	CASSTSGDSYGYTF	TGTGCCAGTAGTACATCCGGGGACAGCTATGGCTACACCTTC
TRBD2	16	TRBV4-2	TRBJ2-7	CASSFRLAGGSYEQYF	TGTGCCAGCAGCTTTCGACTAGCGGGAGGCTCCTACGAGCAGTACTTC
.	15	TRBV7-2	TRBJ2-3	CASREDPDITDTQYF	TGTGCCAGCAGGGAGGACCCCGATATAACAGATACGCAGTATTTT
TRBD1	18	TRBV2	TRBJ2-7	CASSELQGGGLGSYEQYF	TGTGCCAGCAGTGAATTACAGGGGGGCGGCCTAGGGTCCTACGAGCAGTACTTC